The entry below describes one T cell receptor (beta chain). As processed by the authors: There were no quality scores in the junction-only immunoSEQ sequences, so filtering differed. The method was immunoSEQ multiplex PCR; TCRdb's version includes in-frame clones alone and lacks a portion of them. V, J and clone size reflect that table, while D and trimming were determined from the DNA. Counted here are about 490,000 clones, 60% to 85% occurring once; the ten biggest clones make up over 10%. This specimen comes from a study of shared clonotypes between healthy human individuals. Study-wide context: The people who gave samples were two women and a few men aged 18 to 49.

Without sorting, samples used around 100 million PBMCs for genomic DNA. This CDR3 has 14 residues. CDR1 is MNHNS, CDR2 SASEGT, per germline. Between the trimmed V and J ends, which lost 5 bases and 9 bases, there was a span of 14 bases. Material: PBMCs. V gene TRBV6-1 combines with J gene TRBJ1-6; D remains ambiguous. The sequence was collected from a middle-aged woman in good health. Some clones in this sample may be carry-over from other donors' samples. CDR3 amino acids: CASSPMDGSSPLHF. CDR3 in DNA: TGTGCCAGCAGTCCTATGGACGGATCTTCACCCCTCCACTTT.